This record covers a single T cell receptor beta chain. The data stem from a study of blood T cell repertoires in COVID-19. Clones were sequenced by immunoSEQ multiplex PCR, and TCRdb holds only the in-frame ones, with some missing. Counted here are 270,000 or so clones, more than 85% occurring once; the ten biggest clones make up 2.8%. With 5 bases clipped from V and 4 bases from J, the junction kept 4 bases outside the gene matches. The CDR3 totals 15 residues. Germline CDR1 is SGHAT and CDR2 is FQNNGV. During the 2 weeks before they entered the study, exposed participants had met someone with a PCR-confirmed or clinician-diagnosed COVID-19 case.

Specimen: PBMCs or T cells enriched from blood (not recorded which). The gene calls are TRBV11-2 and TRBJ2-1; TRBD1 agrees at 11 bases. The source of this sequence is a man aged 35 to 55 who had been exposed to COVID-19. This CDR3 reads CASSRGQGGYNEQFF. The DNA for the CDR3 is TGTGCCAGCAGCCGGGGACAGGGGGGATACAATGAGCAGTTCTTC.